The rows below give T cell receptor beta chains drawn from one sample of a study of beta chain features in type 1 diabetes. Using immunoSEQ multiplex PCR, the repertoire was profiled, and TCRdb retains in-frame clones only, with some absent. This sample has a few hundred thousand clones, with over 11% found just once. Sequences were obtained from naive CD4+ T cells from blood. The receptors shown here come from a man aged 25-40 years with type 1 diabetes. CDR3s include the opening cysteine and the closing phenylalanine or tryptophan. Fields, in order: D gene, J gene, V gene, clone size, CDR3 protein, CDR3 DNA. The D gene is left open where the match is weak. Some rows mark clone size as missing; the rest say once, few, many or name a class of expanded clone.

d_call: TRBD1
j_call: TRBJ2-1
v_call: TRBV7-9
clone_size: NA
cdr3_aa: CASSTRQGRDEQFF
cdr3_nt: TGTGCCAGCAGCACTAGACAGGGTCGGGATGAGCAGTTCTTC

d_call: NA
j_call: TRBJ1-1
v_call: TRBV5-4
clone_size: NA
cdr3_aa: CASSSQGGFTEAFF
cdr3_nt: TGTGCCAGCAGCTCCCAGGGTGGGTTCACTGAAGCTTTCTTT

d_call: NA
j_call: TRBJ2-5
v_call: TRBV29-1
clone_size: NA
cdr3_aa: CSVFSYQETQYF
cdr3_nt: TGCAGCGTTTTTTCATACCAAGAGACCCAGTACTTC

d_call: NA
j_call: TRBJ1-1
v_call: TRBV7-2
clone_size: NA
cdr3_aa: CASSLVGGGGAEAFF
cdr3_nt: TGTGCCAGCAGCCTGGTTGGGGGGGGCGGCGCTGAAGCTTTCTTT

d_call: NA
j_call: TRBJ2-7
v_call: TRBV7-2
clone_size: few
cdr3_aa: CASSPRQSSYEQYF
cdr3_nt: TGTGCCAGCAGCCCCCGACAGAGCTCCTACGAGCAGTACTTC

d_call: TRBD1
j_call: TRBJ1-6
v_call: TRBV5-6
clone_size: NA
cdr3_aa: CASSLAGAYDRGSSPLHF
cdr3_nt: TGTGCCAGCAGCTTGGCGGGTGCTTACGACAGGGGGTCCTCACCCCTCCACTTT

d_call: NA
j_call: TRBJ2-5
v_call: TRBV9
clone_size: NA
cdr3_aa: CASSVAGDKGQETQYF
cdr3_nt: TGTGCCAGCAGCGTAGCTGGGGACAAGGGGCAGGAGACCCAGTACTTC

d_call: NA
j_call: TRBJ1-5
v_call: TRBV2
clone_size: NA
cdr3_aa: CASSSSGIYQPQHF
cdr3_nt: TGTGCCAGCAGTTCGTCAGGGATCTATCAGCCCCAGCATTTT

d_call: TRBD1
j_call: TRBJ2-7
v_call: TRBV4-1
clone_size: few
cdr3_aa: CASSQPGQGAREQYF
cdr3_nt: TGCGCCAGCAGCCAACCGGGACAGGGGGCGCGTGAGCAGTACTTC

d_call: NA
j_call: TRBJ2-2
v_call: TRBV5-1
clone_size: few
cdr3_aa: CASRWGAGELFF
cdr3_nt: TGCGCCAGCAGGTGGGGGGCCGGGGAGCTGTTTTTT

d_call: TRBD2
j_call: TRBJ2-3
v_call: TRBV5-1
clone_size: NA
cdr3_aa: CASQGLAGTDTQYF
cdr3_nt: TGCGCCAGTCAAGGACTAGCCGGCACAGATACGCAGTATTTT

d_call: TRBD1
j_call: TRBJ2-5
v_call: TRBV28
clone_size: few
cdr3_aa: CASRRQGKETQYF
cdr3_nt: TGTGCCAGCAGAAGACAGGGGAAAGAGACCCAGTACTTC

d_call: NA
j_call: TRBJ2-7
v_call: TRBV4-1
clone_size: NA
cdr3_aa: CASSLPPAGTFSYEQYF
cdr3_nt: TGCGCCAGCAGCCTGCCTCCAGCCGGGACATTCTCCTACGAGCAGTACTTC